The source of this TCR beta chain is a study of Ad26.COV2.S vaccination and SARS-CoV-2 variants. General observations from the study: It was found that vaccine and placebo recipients had similar non-spike TCR breadth. Analytic work on TCR breadth and depth might have understated the full extent of total T cell responses. Recipients given vaccine exceeded placebo recipients in spike-specific TCR breadth.

As to treatment: around 19 received Ad26.COV2.S at low or high dose, single or two shots; about 5 received placebo; per-sample allocation not given. Specimens were obtained on day 63 following the first vaccine or placebo injection. V was trimmed by 2 bases and J by 3 bases, leaving 25 bases between them. Germline V CDR1 and CDR2: MNHEY, SMNVEV (reference sequence). The CDR3 has 19 amino acids. The repertoire was sequenced with immunoSEQ multiplex PCR; TCRdb's copy has only in-frame clones and lacks some. The table shows roughly 320,000 clones, with 86% occurring only once. Worth noting for this clone: The antigen remains undetermined.

The source is a person aged 18-65 years who received the Ad26.COV2.S COVID-19 vaccine or a placebo. The genes are TRBV27 and TRBJ1-2; D is uncertain. The source was peripheral blood, collected in a trial of Ad26.COV2.S vaccine versus placebo. The CDR3 nucleotides are TGTGCCAGCAGTTTACGGGTGTCGCCCATCCTTCGCCCCTACTATGGCTACACCTTC. Translating it yields CASSLRVSPILRPYYGYTF.